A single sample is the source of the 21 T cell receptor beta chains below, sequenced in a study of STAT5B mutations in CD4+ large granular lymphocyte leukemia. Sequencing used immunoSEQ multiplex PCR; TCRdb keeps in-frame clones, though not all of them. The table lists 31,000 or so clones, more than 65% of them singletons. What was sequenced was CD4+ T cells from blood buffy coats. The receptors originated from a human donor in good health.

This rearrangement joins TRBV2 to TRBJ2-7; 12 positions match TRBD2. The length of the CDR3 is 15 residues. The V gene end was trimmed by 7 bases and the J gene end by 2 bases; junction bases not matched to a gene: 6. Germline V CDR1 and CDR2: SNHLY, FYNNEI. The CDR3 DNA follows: TGTGCCAGCAAGAGACTAGCGGGAGTCGCCTACGAGCAGTACTTC. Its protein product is CASKRLAGVAYEQYF. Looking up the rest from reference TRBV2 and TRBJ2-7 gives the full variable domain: EPEVTQTPSHQVTQMGQEVILRCVPISNHLYFYWYRQILGQKVEFLVSFYNNEISEKSEIFDDQFSVERPDGSNFTLKIRSTKLEDSAMYFCASKRLAGVAYEQYFGPGTRLTVT.

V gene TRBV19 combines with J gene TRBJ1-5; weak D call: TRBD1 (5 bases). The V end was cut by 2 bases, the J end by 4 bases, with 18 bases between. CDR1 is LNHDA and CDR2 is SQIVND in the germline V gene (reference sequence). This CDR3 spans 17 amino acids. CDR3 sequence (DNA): TGTGCCAGTAGTATAACGGTCGGGACGTACGTTAATCAGCCCCAGCATTTT. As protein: CASSITVGTYVNQPQHF. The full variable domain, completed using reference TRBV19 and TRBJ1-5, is DGGITQSPKYLFRKEGQNVTLSCEQNLNHDAMYWYRQDPGQGLRLIYYSQIVNDFQKGDIAEGYSVSREKKESFPLTVTSAQKNPTAFYLCASSITVGTYVNQPQHFGDGTRLSIL.

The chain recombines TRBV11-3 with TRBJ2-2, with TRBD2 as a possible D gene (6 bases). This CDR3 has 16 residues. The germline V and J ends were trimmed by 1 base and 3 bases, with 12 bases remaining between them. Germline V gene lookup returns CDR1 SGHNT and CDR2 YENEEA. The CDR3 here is CASSLAVWGDTGELFF. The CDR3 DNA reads TGTGCCAGCAGCTTAGCCGTTTGGGGGGACACCGGGGAGCTGTTTTTT.

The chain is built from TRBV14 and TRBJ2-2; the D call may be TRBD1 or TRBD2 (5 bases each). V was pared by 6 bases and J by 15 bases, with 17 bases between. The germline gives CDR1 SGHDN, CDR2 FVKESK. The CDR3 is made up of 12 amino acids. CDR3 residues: CASRLSGGMVFF. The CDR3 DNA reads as TGTGCCAGCAGACTGAGTGGGGGAATGGTGTTTTTT.

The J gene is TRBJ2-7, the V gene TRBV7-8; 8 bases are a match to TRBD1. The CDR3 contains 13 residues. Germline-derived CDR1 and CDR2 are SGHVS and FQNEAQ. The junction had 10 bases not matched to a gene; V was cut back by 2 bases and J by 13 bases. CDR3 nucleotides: TGTGCCAGCAGCTTAAGGGCTTCGGACAGGGCCTACTTC. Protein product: CASSLRASDRAYF.

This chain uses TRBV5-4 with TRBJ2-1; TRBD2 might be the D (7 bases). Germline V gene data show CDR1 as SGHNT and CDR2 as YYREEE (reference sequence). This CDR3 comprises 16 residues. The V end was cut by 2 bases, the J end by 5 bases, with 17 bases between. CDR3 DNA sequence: TGTGCCAGCAGCTTAGGGGGGGCCAGCACCAACAATGAGCAGTTCTTC. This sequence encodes CASSLGGASTNNEQFF.

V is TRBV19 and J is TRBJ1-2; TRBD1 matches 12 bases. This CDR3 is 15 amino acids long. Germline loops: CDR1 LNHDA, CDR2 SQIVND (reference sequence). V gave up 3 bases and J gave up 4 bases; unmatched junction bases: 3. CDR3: CASSMGQGAFYGYTF. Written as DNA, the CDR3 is TGTGCCAGTAGTATGGGACAGGGGGCCTTCTATGGCTACACCTTC. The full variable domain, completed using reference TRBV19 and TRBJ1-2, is DGGITQSPKYLFRKEGQNVTLSCEQNLNHDAMYWYRQDPGQGLRLIYYSQIVNDFQKGDIAEGYSVSREKKESFPLTVTSAQKNPTAFYLCASSMGQGAFYGYTFGSGTRLTVV.

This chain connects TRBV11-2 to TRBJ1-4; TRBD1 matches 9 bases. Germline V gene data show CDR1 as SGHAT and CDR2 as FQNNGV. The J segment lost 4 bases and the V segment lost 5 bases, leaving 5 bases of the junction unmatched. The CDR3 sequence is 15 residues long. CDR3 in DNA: TGTGCCAGCAGCAAACGGACAGGGGATAATGAAAAACTGTTTTTT. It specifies CASSKRTGDNEKLFF.

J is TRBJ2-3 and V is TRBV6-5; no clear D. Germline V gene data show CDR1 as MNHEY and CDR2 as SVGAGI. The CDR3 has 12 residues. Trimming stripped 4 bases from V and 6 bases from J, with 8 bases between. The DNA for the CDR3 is TGTGCCAGCAGTTTCCTTGGGGATACGCAGTATTTT. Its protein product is CASSFLGDTQYF.

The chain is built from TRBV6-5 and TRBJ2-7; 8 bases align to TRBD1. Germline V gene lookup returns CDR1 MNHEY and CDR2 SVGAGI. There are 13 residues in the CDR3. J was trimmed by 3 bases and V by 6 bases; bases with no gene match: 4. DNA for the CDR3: TGTGCCAGCAGCCTCGGACAGGGCTACGAGCAGTACTTC. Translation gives CASSLGQGYEQYF.

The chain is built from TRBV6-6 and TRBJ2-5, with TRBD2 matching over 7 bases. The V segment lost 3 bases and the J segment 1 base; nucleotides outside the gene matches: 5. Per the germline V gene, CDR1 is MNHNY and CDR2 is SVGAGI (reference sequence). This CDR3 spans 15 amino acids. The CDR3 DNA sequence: TGTGCCAGCAGTTATGGGGGGAGGGTCCAAGAGACCCAGTACTTC. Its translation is CASSYGGRVQETQYF.

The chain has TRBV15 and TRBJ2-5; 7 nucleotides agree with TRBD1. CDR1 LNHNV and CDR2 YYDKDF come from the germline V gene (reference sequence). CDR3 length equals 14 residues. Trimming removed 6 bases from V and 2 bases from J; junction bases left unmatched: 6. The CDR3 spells CATRKQGFQETQYF. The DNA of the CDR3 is TGTGCCACCAGAAAACAGGGGTTTCAAGAGACCCAGTACTTC.

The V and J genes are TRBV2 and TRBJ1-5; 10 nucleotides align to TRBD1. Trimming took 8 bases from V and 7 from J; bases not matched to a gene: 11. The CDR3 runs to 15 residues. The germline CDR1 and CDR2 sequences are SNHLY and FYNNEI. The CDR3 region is CASERDRGYGQPQHF. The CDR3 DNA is TGTGCCAGCGAACGGGACAGGGGTTACGGCCAGCCCCAGCATTTT.

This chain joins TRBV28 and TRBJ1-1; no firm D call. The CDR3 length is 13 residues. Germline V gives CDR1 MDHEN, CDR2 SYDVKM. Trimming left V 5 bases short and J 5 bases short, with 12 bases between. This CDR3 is CASSVSGRTEAFF. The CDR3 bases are TGTGCCAGCAGTGTGTCGGGGAGAACTGAAGCTTTCTTT. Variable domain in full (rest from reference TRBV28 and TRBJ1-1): DVKVTQSSRYLVKRTGEKVFLECVQDMDHENMFWYRQDPGLGLRLIYFSYDVKMKEKGDIPEGYSVSREKKERFSLILESASTNQTSMYLCASSVSGRTEAFFGQGTRLTVV.

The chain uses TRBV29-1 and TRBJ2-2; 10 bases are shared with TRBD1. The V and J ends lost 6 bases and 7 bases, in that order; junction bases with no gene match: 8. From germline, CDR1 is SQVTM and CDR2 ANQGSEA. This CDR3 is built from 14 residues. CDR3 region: CSVRTGGSVGELFF. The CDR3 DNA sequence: TGCAGCGTACGGACAGGGGGATCGGTCGGGGAGCTGTTTTTT.

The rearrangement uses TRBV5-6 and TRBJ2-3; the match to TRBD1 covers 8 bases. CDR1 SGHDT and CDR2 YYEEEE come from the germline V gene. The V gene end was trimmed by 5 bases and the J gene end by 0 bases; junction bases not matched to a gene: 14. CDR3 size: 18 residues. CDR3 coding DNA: TGTGCCAGCAGGTGGGGTGCAGGGACAGGACTTAGCACAGATACGCAGTATTTT. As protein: CASRWGAGTGLSTDTQYF.

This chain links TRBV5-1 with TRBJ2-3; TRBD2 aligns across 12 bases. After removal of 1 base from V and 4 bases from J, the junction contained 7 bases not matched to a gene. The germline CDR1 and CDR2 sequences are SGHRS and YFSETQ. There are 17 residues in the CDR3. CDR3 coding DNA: TGCGCCAGCAGCTTGAAACCTAGCGGGGGGGCCTCAGATACGCAGTATTTT. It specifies CASSLKPSGGASDTQYF.

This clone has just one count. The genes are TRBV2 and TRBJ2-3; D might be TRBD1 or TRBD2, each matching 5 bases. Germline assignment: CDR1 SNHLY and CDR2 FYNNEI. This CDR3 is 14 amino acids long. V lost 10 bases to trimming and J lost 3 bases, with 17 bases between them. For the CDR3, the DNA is TGTGCCACCAAAACGGGGCAGGGTACAGATACGCAGTATTTT. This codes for CATKTGQGTDTQYF.

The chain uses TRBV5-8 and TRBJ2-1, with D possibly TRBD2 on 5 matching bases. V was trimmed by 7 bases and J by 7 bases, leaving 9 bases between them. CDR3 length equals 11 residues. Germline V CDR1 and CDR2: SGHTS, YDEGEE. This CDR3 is CASRRGNEQFF. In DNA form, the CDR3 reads TGTGCCAGCCGCCGGGGAAATGAGCAGTTCTTC.

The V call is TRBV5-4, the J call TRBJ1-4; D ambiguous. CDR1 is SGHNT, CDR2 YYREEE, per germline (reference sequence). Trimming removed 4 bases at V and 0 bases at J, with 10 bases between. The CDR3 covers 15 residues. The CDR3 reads CASSPDLATNEKLFF. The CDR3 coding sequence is TGTGCCAGCAGCCCCGACCTTGCAACTAATGAAAAACTGTTTTTT.

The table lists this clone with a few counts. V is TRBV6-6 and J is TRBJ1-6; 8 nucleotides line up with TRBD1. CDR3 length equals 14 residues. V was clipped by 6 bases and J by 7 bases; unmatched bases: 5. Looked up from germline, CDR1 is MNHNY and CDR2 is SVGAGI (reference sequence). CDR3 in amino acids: CASRDDRGNSPLHF. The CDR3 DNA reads TGTGCCAGCAGAGACGACAGGGGAAATTCACCCCTCCACTTT.